The clone carrying this T cell receptor (beta chain) occurred many times. Antigen: not known. This CDR3 region has 14 residues. Trimming pared 0 bases from V and 5 bases from J, leaving 11 bases between. Looked up from germline, CDR1 is DFQATT and CDR2 is SNEGSKA (reference sequence). This specimen comes from a study of neurological immune-mediated disorders. Study results and limitations: Healthy controls had more TCR clonal expansion than multiple sclerosis, which showed the least, whereas HTLV-1-associated myelopathy showed the most.

Indicated time point: longitudinal time-point 2. The team produced cDNA through 5'RACE using 10-nucleotide random UMIs. TCRdb ran MiXCR on the 5' RACE reads and lists one entry per CDR3 protein. Among 84,000 or so distinct CDR3 sequences listed, over 10% were seen once. V and J are TRBV20-1 and TRBJ2-1, with D unresolved. Sequenced sample: PBMCs. This receptor was identified in a female donor with HTLV-1-associated myelopathy (HAM/TSP). CDR3 protein: CSARETGRHNEQFF. The CDR3 DNA is TGCAGTGCTAGAGAGACGGGCAGGCACAATGAGCAGTTCTTC.